This T cell receptor (beta chain) was profiled in a study of metastatic and nonmetastatic thyroid tumors. Whole-study context: Repertoire comparisons spanned blood and tumor or nodule tissue from malignant and benign thyroid patients.

The study, taken as a whole, reports: Within blood and tumor, benign nodules reportedly had significantly lower TCR beta diversity than malignant thyroid tumors did.

Germline CDR1 MNHNS, CDR2 SASEGT. This CDR3 has 12 residues. V shed 10 bases and J 6 bases; nucleotides not matched to a gene: 9. On this clone itself: Its target is unknown.

None of the patients had undergone any treatment ahead of thyroid surgery. Original processing notes: In papillary thyroid cancer, a distant-metastasis classifier was built using CDR3 differences across clinicopathological groups. Through MiXCR, TCRdb re-clonotyped the PCR reads. The V and J calls and clone size are TCRdb's, not the authors'. The sample yields over 10,000 clones, approximately 33% seen once. The clonotype comes from a male donor with papillary thyroid cancer or a benign thyroid nodule (not recorded which). Some clones in this sample may be carry-over from other donors' samples. This chain links TRBV6-1 with TRBJ2-7; 7 bases agree with TRBD1. The sequenced sample consisted of tumor tissue. DNA for the CDR3: TGTGCCATAACCGGGACAGATGGCGAGCAGTACTTC. Residues: CAITGTDGEQYF.